This T cell receptor (beta chain) originates from a study of blood T cell repertoires in COVID-19. This CDR3 comprises 13 residues. V shed 2 bases, J shed 9 bases, and the junction held 5 bases outside the gene matches. The germline V gene has CDR1 SGDLS and CDR2 YYNGEE. Measured with immunoSEQ multiplex PCR; TCRdb has only the in-frame clones, and not every one. The sample includes 55,000 to 70,000 clones, nearly 90% of them seen just once. The gene calls are TRBV9 and TRBJ2-3; 8 positions agree with TRBD2. The sequenced sample was peripheral blood. The TCR sequence derives from a woman aged 45 to 65 with COVID-19, enrolled during active disease. Here the CDR3 DNA reads TGTGCCAGCAGCGTGGCGGGAGGCTACACGCAGTATTTT. Translation gives CASSVAGGYTQYF.